Below, one T cell receptor (beta chain) is given with its context. What it recognizes is unknown. With 60 Vbeta and 13 Jbeta primers, the PCR was carried out. This table comes from immunoSEQ multiplex PCR, and its TCRdb copy is limited to in-frame clones, with some not included. The sample consists of roughly 150,000 clones, 82% of them appearing once. These data are taken from a study of cytomegalovirus exposure and HLA in healthy donors. CDR1 and CDR2 from the germline V gene are SGHKS and YYEKEE (reference sequence). This CDR3 region has 16 residues. J lost 3 bases, V lost 0 bases, and 6 bases had no gene match. Study results and caveats: Most CMV-associated TCR beta chains were later found to appear HLA-restricted. Earlier analysis yielded a pattern in which most TCR beta V segments were productive about 90% or about 30% of the time. Cytomegalovirus association was assigned to about 150 TCR beta chains.

The TCR comes from a woman in her 50s in good health and CMV-seropositive. Material for sequencing was PBMCs. V usage is TRBV5-5 and J usage is TRBJ2-3; 8 nucleotides line up with TRBD1. CDR3 in amino acids: CASSLGTRQGTDTQYF. CDR3 DNA sequence: TGTGCCAGCAGCTTGGGGACAAGACAGGGGACAGATACGCAGTATTTT.